These 10 T cell receptor beta chains were all obtained from the same sample, sequenced in a study of T cell repertoires in cytomegalovirus infection. TCRdb re-analysed the reads in MiXCR, keeping a single row per CDR3 protein. The repertoire holds 150,000 to 200,000 distinct CDR3 sequences, with 17% as singletons. What was sequenced was CD8+ T cells from PBMCs. Receptor source: a human donor in good health (CMV status not recorded). Some clones in this sample may be carry-over from other donors' samples.

The CDR3, as DNA: TGTGCCAGCGGGGAGAACACTGAAGCTTTCTTT. Translating gives CASGENTEAFF. The rearrangement links TRBV28 to TRBJ1-1; no clear D gene. Germline CDR1 MDHEN, CDR2 SYDVKM. V lost 8 bases and J 1 base, leaving 5 bases between the germline ends. The CDR3 is 11 residues long.

A few counts support this clonotype. The chain uses TRBV7-8 and TRBJ2-1; 8 bases are shared with TRBD1. Germline V gene sequence: CDR1 SGHVS, CDR2 FQNEAQ. The CDR3 sequence is 15 residues long. V shed 6 bases and J 8 bases; nucleotides not matched to a gene: 12. The CDR3 here is CASRQTQGAVHEQFF. In DNA, the CDR3 is TGTGCCAGCAGGCAAACCCAGGGGGCCGTCCATGAGCAGTTCTTC.

The gene calls are TRBV20-1 and TRBJ2-7, with D uncertain. With 6 bases removed from V and 4 bases from J, the gap between germline ends came to 19 bases. Germline V gives CDR1 DFQATT, CDR2 SNEGSKA (reference sequence). This CDR3 comprises 14 residues. The CDR3 nucleotides are TGCAGTGCCAAGAATTTCGACTCACTTTACGAGCAGTACTTC. Translating gives CSAKNFDSLYEQYF.

This clonotype was detected a few times. This chain connects TRBV27 to TRBJ1-1, with D possibly TRBD1 on 5 matching bases. CDR1 and CDR2 (germline): MNHEY, SMNVEV (reference sequence). V was cut by 6 bases and J by 4 bases, with 15 bases left in between. The length of the CDR3 is 14 residues. CDR3 nucleotide sequence: TGTGCCAGCAGAATGGGGACGGGCCCCACTGAAGCTTTCTTT. It encodes CASRMGTGPTEAFF.

CDR3 amino acids: CASSQIGGAGANVLTF. CDR3 bases: TGCGCCAGCAGCCAAATTGGCGGGGCTGGGGCCAACGTCCTGACTTTC. V gene TRBV4-3 combines with J gene TRBJ2-6; a weak D match, TRBD2 (6 bases). V lost 2 bases and J 2 bases, leaving 10 bases between the germline ends. CDR3 length equals 16 residues. CDR1 is LGHNA, CDR2 YSLEER, per germline.

The rearrangement uses TRBV7-6 and TRBJ2-2; D uncertain. Per germline, CDR1 SGHVS and CDR2 FNYEAQ. The CDR3 is 13 amino acids. The germline V and J ends were trimmed by 5 bases and 6 bases, with 10 bases remaining between them. In nucleotides, the CDR3 is TGTGCCAGCAGCCCCCCCCGCCCCGGGGAGCTGTTTTTT. It is translated as CASSPPRPGELFF. Full variable domain (rest looked up from reference TRBV7-6 and TRBJ2-2): GAGVSQSPRYKVTKRGQDVALRCDPISGHVSLYWYRQALGQGPEFLTYFNYEAQQDKSGLPNDRFSAERPEGSISTLTIQRTEQRDSAMYRCASSPPRPGELFFGEGSRLTVL.

The chain links TRBV7-8 to TRBJ1-1; 10 nucleotides match TRBD1. Unmatched junction bases numbered 16, after V lost 5 bases and J lost 4 bases. Germline loops: CDR1 SGHVS, CDR2 FQNEAQ. This CDR3 has 18 residues. CDR3 nucleotide sequence: TGTGCCAGCAGCGCCCCATCTATAGACAGGGGGCGAAGCACTGAAGCTTTCTTT. This translates into CASSAPSIDRGRSTEAFF.

The chain is built from TRBV7-8 and TRBJ1-5; D might be TRBD1 (5 bases). The CDR3 length is 14 residues. Germline CDR1 is SGHVS and CDR2 is FQNEAQ. V lost 6 bases and J lost 6, with 15 bases in between. The CDR3 DNA is TGTGCCAGCAGTGAATTTGGGGGGGGTCAGCCCCAGCATTTT. It codes for CASSEFGGGQPQHF.

This clonotype was observed at least ten times. The genes are TRBV28 and TRBJ2-1; 12 bases fit TRBD2. With 1 base clipped from V and 10 bases from J, the junction kept 5 bases outside the gene matches. The CDR3 length is 15 residues. Germline V lookup: CDR1 MDHEN, CDR2 SYDVKM. The CDR3 DNA reads as TGTGCCAGCAGTTTATCTAGCGGGAGGGGGGAAGAGCAGTTCTTC. This sequence encodes CASSLSSGRGEEQFF.

The V gene is TRBV7-2, the J gene TRBJ2-1; 9 bases map to TRBD1. CDR1 and CDR2 (germline): SGHTA, FQGNSA. Trimming cost V 6 bases and J 9 bases; bases outside gene matches: 9. The CDR3 has 14 amino acids. CDR3: CASRSGQGRSEQFF. DNA of the CDR3: TGTGCCAGCAGGTCGGGACAGGGACGAAGTGAGCAGTTCTTC.